The 8 T cell receptor beta chains below were found in one sample sequenced in a study of identical twins. One entry per CDR3 protein results from TCRdb running MiXCR on the 5' RACE reads. The sample contains around 290,000 distinct CDR3 sequences, 9.5% of which appear only once. These data also formed part of another study, on yellow fever vaccine responses in identical twins.

The source material was CD8+ T cells sorted from blood. These receptors were obtained from a woman aged 18-29 years in good health.

This clonotype has more than one count but fewer than ten. This chain joins TRBV28 and TRBJ2-7, with 14 bases lining up with TRBD2. Germline CDR1 is MDHEN and CDR2 is SYDVKM. J lost 3 bases, V lost 3 bases, and 13 bases had no gene match. CDR3 length: 19 amino acids. The CDR3 is CASSFWGLAGVGELYEQYF. CDR3 nucleotides: TGTGCCAGCAGTTTCTGGGGACTAGCGGGAGTGGGGGAACTCTACGAGCAGTACTTC.

This clonotype was detected a few times. The chain joins TRBV2 to TRBJ2-3; 9 bases agree with TRBD2. CDR1 is SNHLY, CDR2 FYNNEI, per germline. The CDR3 totals 16 residues. J lost 6 bases, V lost 5 bases, and 12 bases had no gene match. CDR3 bases: TGTGCCAGCAGTCACGCAGCGGGAGGAATCCTCGATACGCAGTATTTT. This sequence encodes CASSHAAGGILDTQYF.

V usage is TRBV3-1 and J usage is TRBJ1-5; D is ambiguous. The CDR3 is 13 amino acids. The V end was cut by 0 bases, the J end by 5 bases, with 5 bases between. From germline, CDR1 is LGHDT and CDR2 YNNKEL (reference sequence). In nucleotides, the CDR3 is TGTGCCAGCAGCCAAGATGTCGATCAGCCCCAGCATTTT. Its translation is CASSQDVDQPQHF.

This clonotype was counted between two and nine times. This chain uses TRBV12-3 or TRBV12-4 with TRBJ2-1; possibly TRBD1 for D (6 bases). This CDR3 has 16 amino acids. The V gene lost 10 bases and the J gene lost 0 bases, with 19 bases spanning the gap. The CDR3 loop reads CATTPLTGSSYNEQFF. The CDR3 nucleotides are TGTGCCACCACCCCCCTAACAGGGAGCTCCTACAATGAGCAGTTCTTC.

This clonotype was seen more than once but under ten times. The rearrangement uses TRBV28 and TRBJ2-7, with D tentatively TRBD1 (5 bases). Per the germline V gene, CDR1 is MDHEN and CDR2 is SYDVKM. The ends were cut back, 3 bases at V and 5 bases at J, with 26 bases in the middle. This CDR3 spans 18 amino acids. CDR3 sequence reads: CASSFLANPGHRTDEQYF. CDR3 DNA sequence: TGTGCCAGCAGTTTTTTGGCGAACCCCGGACATCGTACCGACGAGCAGTACTTC.

The sample holds a few counts of this clonotype. CDR3 nucleotide sequence: TGCAGCGTTTTTGAGCCTATCTCTGGGGCCAACGTCCTGACTTTC. Encoded protein: CSVFEPISGANVLTF. The chain recombines TRBV29-1 with TRBJ2-6; no clear D gene. CDR3 size: 15 residues. Per germline, CDR1 SQVTM and CDR2 ANQGSEA. V lost 5 bases and J lost 0, with 11 bases in between.

The chain joins TRBV6-1 to TRBJ2-3; 7 bases are shared with TRBD1. The CDR3 spans 14 residues. In germline, CDR1 is MNHNS, CDR2 SASEGT. V shed 8 bases and J 0 bases; nucleotides not matched to a gene: 5. The CDR3 nucleotides read TGTGCCAGCTCCCTACAGGGGAGCACAGATACGCAGTATTTT. It codes for CASSLQGSTDTQYF.

This clonotype was recorded at least ten times. The V and J genes are TRBV6-2 or TRBV6-3 and TRBJ2-5, with no clear D. Germline lookup yields CDR1 MNHEY and CDR2 SVGEGT. Trimming took off 5 bases at V and 10 bases at J, with 20 bases between the two ends. This CDR3 region has 14 residues. The CDR3, as DNA: TGTGCCAGCAGTCAGGACCAGGAGCTATATGACCAGTACTTC. Protein product: CASSQDQELYDQYF.